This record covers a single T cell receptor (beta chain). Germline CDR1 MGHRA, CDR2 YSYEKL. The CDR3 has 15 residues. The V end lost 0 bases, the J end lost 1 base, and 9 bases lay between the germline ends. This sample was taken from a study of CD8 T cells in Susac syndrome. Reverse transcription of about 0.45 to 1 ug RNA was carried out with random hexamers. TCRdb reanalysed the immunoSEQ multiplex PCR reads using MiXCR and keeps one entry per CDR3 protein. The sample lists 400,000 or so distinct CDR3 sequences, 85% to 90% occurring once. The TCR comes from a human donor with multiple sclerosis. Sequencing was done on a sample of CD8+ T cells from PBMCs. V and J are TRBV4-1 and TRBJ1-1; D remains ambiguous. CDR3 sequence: CASSQDRSQNTEAFF. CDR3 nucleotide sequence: TGCGCCAGCAGCCAAGATCGGAGCCAGAACACTGAAGCTTTCTTT.